This T cell receptor (beta chain) comes out of a study of CD8 T cells in ankylosing spondylitis. Study conclusions and caveats: Blood from ankylosing spondylitis patients appeared to carry a characteristic roughly eight-variant TCR beta motif. The clones that were linked to disease were reported to be significantly enriched in matched synovial fluid samples from ankylosing spondylitis patients. The authors found the disease-linked clones to be CD8+ and relatively rare in peripheral blood.

Germline CDR1 and CDR2: DFQATT and SNEGSKA (reference sequence). Between the trimmed V and J ends, which lost 3 bases and 2 bases, there was a span of 8 bases. This CDR3 comprises 12 residues. Scientists made TCR beta libraries using quantitative 5'-RACE with molecular barcodes. TCRdb independently ran MiXCR on the 5' RACE reads; one entry per CDR3 protein. The table includes 350,000 to 450,000 distinct CDR3 sequences, roughly 26% detected once. Remarks on this clonotype: The antigen remains unidentified.

The receptor's source is a male donor with ankylosing spondylitis. The genes are TRBV20-1 and TRBJ2-7, with D possibly being TRBD1 (5 bases). The material sequenced was blood, either unsorted or a sorted T cell fraction (not recorded which). CDR3 nucleotide sequence: TGCAGTGCTAGTCAGGGTACCTACGAGCAGTACTTC. Translated, it gives CSASQGTYEQYF.